This record concerns one TCR beta chain sequence. The record originates from a study of blood T cells in healthy people across ages. Primed by a sample-barcoded 5' primer and a J-beta primer mix, a second PCR proceeded for roughly 6 to 12 cycles. Each cDNA was tagged by a template-switch adaptor containing 12 random nucleotides. TCRdb passed the 5' RACE reads through MiXCR, listing each CDR3 protein once. Seen here are hundreds of thousands of distinct CDR3 sequences, approximately 29% observed once, and the top ten hold approximately 15%. CDR3 size: 15 residues. V was trimmed by 3 bases and J by 2 bases, leaving 14 bases between them. Germline CDR1 reads MNHNS; CDR2 reads SASEGT.

Sequences were obtained from blood. The chain couples TRBV6-1 to TRBJ2-7, with D uncertain. The clonotype was recovered from an elderly woman in good health. The DNA of the CDR3 is TGTGCCAGCAGTGACCATGAAGAAACCCCCTACGAGCAGTACTTC. Residues: CASSDHEETPYEQYF.